These 12 T cell receptor beta chains share one sample of origin, sequenced in a study of regulatory T cells in long-lasting Graves disease. To make TCR beta libraries, researchers used iRepertoire HTBI primers and Arm-PCR of CDR3 regions. One entry per CDR3 protein results from TCRdb running MiXCR on the multiplex PCR reads. Here the sample spans 450,000 to 500,000 distinct CDR3 sequences, around 15% being singletons. Time point: newly diagnosed GD, antithyroid drugs for less than 3 months. After RNA was extracted from PBMCs, the TCR library was made from it. The same data also went into a second study, on T cells in Graves' hyperthyroidism and ophthalmopathy.

The sequencing used peripheral blood mononuclear cells (PBMCs), collected at new diagnosis, from a patient treated with antithyroid drugs. The receptors derive from a man in his forties with Graves disease.

This clonotype was recorded at least ten times. The chain joins TRBV12-3 or TRBV12-4 to TRBJ2-2; D gene ambiguous. Deletions cut 3 bases from V and 2 bases from J, with 10 bases between. This CDR3 spans 15 amino acids. CDR3 DNA: TGTGCCAGCAGTTTTTTTGGGCCCAACACCGGGGAGCTGTTTTTT. It is translated as CASSFFGPNTGELFF.

There are many counts of this clonotype. The rearrangement links TRBV20-1 to TRBJ2-5, with D hard to call. The V gene lost 2 bases and the J gene lost 1 base, with 14 bases spanning the gap. Germline CDR1 reads DFQATT; CDR2 reads SNEGSKA (reference sequence). This CDR3 contains 15 residues. CDR3 coding DNA: TGCAGTGCTAGACCTCTATTTGTAAGCCAAGAGACCCAGTACTTC. This sequence encodes CSARPLFVSQETQYF.

Points on this clonotype: An end of the junction does not agree with germline; a read error may underlie this. The chain carries TRBV13 and TRBJ2-5; D remains ambiguous. The DNA end lines up better with TRBJ2-1; the J call may be wrong. The CDR3 has 13 amino acids. Germline-derived CDR1 and CDR2 are PRHDT and FYEKMQ (reference sequence). CDR3 coding DNA: TGCGCCAGCAGCCAAGGCGCGGTGGATGAGCAGTTCTTC. It is translated as CASSQGAVDEQFF.

The rearrangement joins TRBV4-1 to TRBJ2-7; TRBD2 agrees at 10 bases. V was clipped by 2 bases and J by 2 bases; unmatched bases: 3. The length of the CDR3 is 15 residues. Germline CDR1 MGHRA, CDR2 YSYEKL. DNA of the CDR3: TGCGCCAGCAGCCAAAGGACTAGCGGCCCCTACGAGCAGTACTTC. As protein: CASSQRTSGPYEQYF.

This clonotype occurred many times. V and J are TRBV27 and TRBJ2-1, with 9 bases aligning to TRBD2. Germline trimming cut 7 bases from V and 6 bases from J; bases unmatched to any gene: 7. This CDR3 is built from 14 residues. CDR1 and CDR2 (germline): MNHEY, SMNVEV (reference sequence). CDR3 amino acids: CASKAEREANEQFF. The CDR3 DNA sequence: TGTGCCAGCAAGGCGGAGCGGGAGGCCAATGAGCAGTTCTTC.

The chain uses TRBV9 and TRBJ2-5; TRBD2 matches at 13 bases. Germline V lookup: CDR1 SGDLS, CDR2 YYNGEE. The CDR3 sequence is 15 residues long. The V segment lost 8 bases and the J segment 2 bases; nucleotides outside the gene matches: 6. The CDR3 coding sequence is TGTGCCAGTACCAAGGGACTAGCGGGACAAGAGACCCAGTACTTC. Translation gives CASTKGLAGQETQYF. Full variable domain (rest looked up from reference TRBV9 and TRBJ2-5): DSGVTQTPKHLITATGQRVTLRCSPRSGDLSVYWYQQSLDQGLQFLIQYYNGEERAKGNILERFSAQQFPDLHSELNLSSLELGDSALYFCASTKGLAGQETQYFGPGTRLLVL.

Worth noting for this clonotype: A read error may be the cause here, since a much bigger clone is one base away. The chain couples TRBV7-2 to TRBJ2-5; D remains ambiguous. Per the germline V gene, CDR1 is SGHTA and CDR2 is FQGNSA. The CDR3 contains 13 residues. Between the trimmed V and J ends, which lost 5 bases and 0 bases, there was a span of 7 bases. The CDR3 loop reads CASSQSYQETQYF. The CDR3 bases are TGTGCCAGCAGCCAGTCGTACCAAGAGACCCAGTACTTC. The full variable domain, with the rest looked up from reference TRBV7-2 and TRBJ2-5, is GAGVSQSPSNKVTEKGKDVELRCDPISGHTALYWYRQSLGQGLEFLIYFQGNSAPDKSGLPSDRFSAERTGGSVSTLTIQRTQQEDSAVYLCASSQSYQETQYFGPGTRLLVL.

The chain carries TRBV18 and TRBJ2-7; D unclear. V was cut by 3 bases and J by 5 bases, with 11 bases left in between. Germline lookup yields CDR1 KGHSH and CDR2 LQKENI. The CDR3 sequence is 13 residues long. Here the CDR3 reads CASSPTIWDEQYF. The DNA of the CDR3 is TGTGCCAGCTCACCCACAATCTGGGACGAGCAGTACTTC.

This clonotype was seen a few times. The V call is TRBV15, the J call TRBJ2-7, with 10 bases aligning to TRBD1. Losses at the gene ends were 1 base for V and 1 base for J; bases not matched to a gene: 4. Germline assignment: CDR1 LNHNV and CDR2 YYDKDF (reference sequence). The CDR3 runs 16 residues. CDR3 sequence reads: CATSRGLGQGSYEQYF. DNA of the CDR3: TGTGCCACCAGCAGAGGTCTGGGACAGGGGTCCTACGAGCAGTACTTC.

This clonotype was counted at least ten times. V usage is TRBV28 and J usage is TRBJ1-5; 9 bases match TRBD1. The germline V gene encodes CDR1 MDHEN and CDR2 SYDVKM. The CDR3 is made up of 16 amino acids. The V segment lost 6 bases and the J segment 7 bases; nucleotides outside the gene matches: 13. CDR3 sequence reads: CASSSPTGGVGQPQHF. The CDR3 nucleotides are TGTGCCAGCAGCTCCCCGACAGGGGGGGTAGGCCAGCCCCAGCATTTT.

Comment on this clonotype: Being one base from a much bigger clone, this may be a read error. The chain couples TRBV29-1 to TRBJ2-1; 13 positions agree with TRBD2. Germline V gene lookup returns CDR1 SQVTM and CDR2 ANQGSEA. The CDR3 covers 16 residues. CDR3 protein: CSVGLAGASSYNEQSF. DNA of the CDR3: TGCAGCGTCGGACTAGCGGGAGCGAGCTCCTACAATGAGCAGTCCTTC.

As for this clonotype: A read error may be the cause here, since a much bigger clone is one base away. The limits of the CDR3 on the DNA are not certain, so only TCRdb's listed CDR3 is given. This chain connects TRBV10-3 to TRBJ1-1; the table's D call, TRBD1, has no DNA check behind it. Germline V gene data show CDR1 as ENHRY and CDR2 as SYGVKD. The CDR3 spans 17 amino acids, including both terminal residues. CDR3 protein: CAISEKVGQGARTEALF.